The 11 T cell receptor beta chains below come from one sample, sequenced in a study of T-cell memory formation after mild COVID-19. TCRdb re-called the 5' RACE reads through MiXCR, storing one row per CDR3 protein. The data hold more than 250,000 distinct CDR3 sequences, with roughly 17% observed a single time. Material for sequencing was PBMCs or a T cell subset sorted from them (not recorded which). The receptors originated from a man younger than 30 who had mild COVID-19 (a few samples of this study predate the infection). Cell type and time point are not known.

The rearrangement links TRBV7-9 to TRBJ1-1; no firm D call. V was trimmed by 0 bases and J by 11 bases, leaving 16 bases between them. CDR3 length: 14 residues. Germline CDR1 is SEHNR and CDR2 is FQNEAQ (reference sequence). CDR3 DNA sequence: TGTGCCAGCAGCTTAGCCCCGGGCGGGGAGACGGCTTTCTTT. Its translation is CASSLAPGGETAFF.

Many counts were recorded for this clonotype. The chain has TRBV7-3 and TRBJ2-5; D gene uncertain. The CDR3 has 14 amino acids. Per the germline V gene, CDR1 is SGHTA and CDR2 is FQGTGA. Trimming left V 1 base short and J 5 bases short, with 11 bases between. CDR3 sequence: CASSLNAGRETQYF. The CDR3 bases are TGTGCCAGCAGCTTAAACGCTGGGCGGGAGACCCAGTACTTC. The full variable domain, completed using reference TRBV7-3 and TRBJ2-5, is GAGVSQTPSNKVTEKGKYVELRCDPISGHTALYWYRQSLGQGPEFLIYFQGTGAADDSGLPNDRFFAVRPEGSVSTLKIQRTERGDSAVYLCASSLNAGRETQYFGPGTRLLVL.

In its sample, this clonotype was seen a few times. As DNA, the CDR3 is TGTGCCAGCAGCTTAAGCGGGACTAGCGGATACGAGCAGTACTTC. Protein sequence: CASSLSGTSGYEQYF. The V and J genes are TRBV7-2 and TRBJ2-7; 11 bases map to TRBD2. The germline CDR1 and CDR2 sequences are SGHTA and FQGNSA. The V gene end was trimmed by 2 bases and the J gene end by 4 bases; junction bases not matched to a gene: 4. This CDR3 has 15 residues.

This clonotype was seen more than once but under ten times. The chain links TRBV5-6 to TRBJ1-1; tentative D call: TRBD1 (5 bases). This CDR3 has 14 residues. Germline CDR1 reads SGHDT; CDR2 reads YYEEEE. Trimming cost V 4 bases and J 4 bases, with 14 bases left between them. CDR3 loop: CASSLRPGGTEAFF. CDR3 DNA: TGTGCCAGCAGCCTCCGCCCCGGGGGCACTGAAGCTTTCTTT.

V usage is TRBV20-1 and J usage is TRBJ2-3; D is possibly TRBD1 (7 bases). The V and J ends lost 8 bases and 2 bases respectively, with 14 bases between them. This CDR3 has 13 amino acids. Germline CDR1 DFQATT, CDR2 SNEGSKA (reference sequence). The CDR3 loop reads CSNQGGFTDTQYF. CDR3 nucleotides: TGCAGTAATCAGGGGGGTTTCACAGATACGCAGTATTTT.

Comments on this clonotype: A much bigger clone sits one base away, suggesting this may be a read error. CDR3 amino acids: CASSLGTSRPLRHNEQFF. The CDR3 bases are TGTGCCAGCAGCCTCGGGACTAGCAGGCCCCTCCGCCACAATGAGCAGTTCTTC. The chain has TRBV7-6 and TRBJ2-1; 9 bases are a match to TRBD2. V lost 5 bases and J lost 5; bases outside the gene matches: 16. The germline V gene has CDR1 SGHVS and CDR2 FNYEAQ. This CDR3 has 18 amino acids.

The J gene is TRBJ2-3, the V gene TRBV5-1, with TRBD1 as a possible D gene (5 bases). Trimming removed 3 bases from V and 1 base from J, with 18 bases in between. Germline lookup yields CDR1 SGHRS and CDR2 YFSETQ. CDR3 length: 17 amino acids. CDR3 in amino acids: CASSSGQGSPRTDTQYF. The CDR3 region has the DNA TGCGCCAGCAGCTCGGGTCAGGGTTCGCCCCGCACAGATACGCAGTATTTT.

This clonotype has just a few counts. The V and J genes are TRBV12-3 or TRBV12-4 and TRBJ2-1, with TRBD2 matching over 9 bases. The CDR3 consists of 14 residues. After removal of 3 bases from V and 7 bases from J, the junction contained 4 bases not matched to a gene. In nucleotides, the CDR3 is TGTGCCAGCAGTTTTTCCGGACTAGCGAATGAGCAGTTCTTC. Amino acids: CASSFSGLANEQFF.

The V gene is TRBV2, the J gene TRBJ2-5, with TRBD1 matching over 8 bases. This CDR3 comprises 14 residues. CDR1 is SNHLY, CDR2 FYNNEI, per germline. The J segment lost 5 bases and the V segment lost 4 bases, leaving 6 bases of the junction unmatched. CDR3 nucleotide sequence: TGTGCCAGCAGTGTACAGGGGGACGCGGAGACCCAGTACTTC. Translation: CASSVQGDAETQYF.

J is TRBJ1-6 and V is TRBV6-5; D unresolved. The CDR3 covers 17 residues. V was trimmed by 2 bases and J by 1 base, leaving 12 bases between them. In germline, CDR1 is MNHEY, CDR2 SVGAGI. The CDR3 sequence: CASSYDGRGSYNSPLHF. DNA for the CDR3: TGTGCCAGCAGTTACGACGGGCGCGGGTCCTATAATTCACCCCTCCACTTT.

This clonotype has more than one count but fewer than ten. This chain connects TRBV5-1 to TRBJ2-3; 9 bases are shared with TRBD2. J gave up 6 bases and V 0 bases, and 8 bases lay outside the gene matches. Germline values: CDR1 SGHRS, CDR2 YFSETQ. The CDR3 covers 16 residues. In DNA form, the CDR3 reads TGCGCCAGCAGCTTGGTCGGCGGGAGGGGTCAGGATACGCAGTATTTT. The encoded protein is CASSLVGGRGQDTQYF. The variable domain in full, with the rest retrieved from reference TRBV5-1 and TRBJ2-3, is KAGVTQTPRYLIKTRGQQVTLSCSPISGHRSVSWYQQTPGQGLQFLFEYFSETQRNKGNFPGRFSGRQFSNSRSEMNVSTLELGDSALYLCASSLVGGRGQDTQYFGPGTRLTVL.